The next 6 T cell receptor beta chains were all read from a single sample in a study of blood T cells in healthy people across ages (dated by TCRdb to between 2014 and 2016). Receptors were amplified or captured by 5' RACE. The sequencing machine was an Illumina HiSeq 2500. A second roughly 7 to 11 cycle PCR used a sample-barcoded 5' primer and a J-beta primer mix. TCRdb redid the processing of the public reads, applying fastp at Q25 and MiXCR, and retained in-frame beta chains. Rows with one shared CDR3 protein collapse into an entry with the most common genes and DNA. The sample table contains under 1 million distinct CDR3 sequences; only one count was recorded for approximately 48% of them. Jointly, the top ten make up about a fifth of the sample. The sample taken for sequencing was blood. The receptors originated from a man aged 55 to 70 in good health.

This clonotype was detected only once. The chain links TRBV20-1 to TRBJ2-5, with D unclear. This CDR3 is built from 13 residues. Trimming shortened V by 8 bases and J by 3 bases, and 16 bases separated the two germline ends. Germline V lookup: CDR1 DFQATT, CDR2 SNEGSKA (reference sequence). CDR3 region: CSTYLATEETQYF. CDR3 nucleotides: TGCAGTACATACCTGGCCACGGAAGAGACCCAGTACTTC.

This chain connects TRBV10-3 to TRBJ2-1, with D possibly matching TRBD2 (6 bases). Trimming shortened V by 5 bases and J by 12 bases, and 14 bases separated the two germline ends. The CDR3 covers 12 residues. The germline gives CDR1 ENHRY, CDR2 SYGVKD. The CDR3 sequence is CAISSWGDPQFF. As DNA, the CDR3 is TGTGCCATCAGTTCGTGGGGGGACCCGCAGTTCTTC.

CDR3 nucleotide sequence: TGCGCCAGCAGCCAAGGACCCGGACTAGTGGGGGACACAGATACGCAGTATTTT. This gives the protein CASSQGPGLVGDTDTQYF. The chain links TRBV4-3 to TRBJ2-3, with TRBD2 matching over 7 bases. Germline lookup yields CDR1 LGHNA and CDR2 YSLEER. This CDR3 is built from 18 residues. V trimming: 1 base; J trimming: 2 bases; junction bases outside the gene matches: 12.

In this sample, this clonotype turned up a few times. This chain connects TRBV5-1 to TRBJ2-5; 9 positions agree with TRBD2. Judging by the DNA end, TRBJ2-7 fits better; the J call may be wrong. There are 14 residues in the CDR3. Germline values: CDR1 SGHRS, CDR2 YFSETQ. The CDR3, as DNA: TGCGCCAGCGGCACGATAGCGGGGGACCACGAGCAGTACTTC. Translation: CASGTIAGDHEQYF.

A single count supports this clonotype. This chain joins TRBV14 and TRBJ2-7; 9 nucleotides agree with TRBD1. V gave up 2 bases and J gave up 5 bases; unmatched junction bases: 1. Per the germline V gene, CDR1 is SGHDN and CDR2 is FVKESK. CDR3 length equals 13 residues. The CDR3: CASSQNRGHEQYF. The CDR3 DNA sequence: TGTGCCAGCAGCCAAAACAGGGGGCACGAGCAGTACTTC.

This chain links TRBV12-3 or TRBV12-4 with TRBJ2-4; the match to TRBD1 covers 9 bases. V lost 5 bases and J lost 2; bases outside the gene matches: 1. The CDR3 totals 14 residues. Here the CDR3 DNA reads TGTGCCAGCAGTGGGACAGGGACCAAAAACATTCAGTACTTC. Its protein is CASSGTGTKNIQYF.